This TCR beta chain was captured by sequencing in a study of blood T cell repertoires in COVID-19. Generated by immunoSEQ multiplex PCR, the TCRdb table keeps only in-frame clones and is missing some. The sample lists more than 200,000 clones, around nine tenths occurring once. Germline V gives CDR1 SGHNT, CDR2 YYREEE (reference sequence). The CDR3 is made up of 14 amino acids. Trimming left V 4 bases short and J 8 bases short, with 18 bases between. This TCR derives from a woman between 18 and 30 years old who had recovered from COVID-19. The chain combines TRBV5-4 with TRBJ1-2; no reliable D call. Sequencing was carried out using PBMCs or T cells enriched from blood (not recorded which). The CDR3 nucleotides are TGTGCCAGCAGCGGGTGGGGTGGAGGCGTAGGCTACACCTTC. Translated, it gives CASSGWGGGVGYTF.